Shown below are 8 T cell receptor beta chains from a single sample sequenced in a study of blood T cell repertoires in COVID-19. Method: immunoSEQ multiplex PCR; TCRdb's copy keeps in-frame clones and lacks some. The sample lists around 120,000 clones; approximately 70% were seen once. Material: peripheral blood. The receptor source for this set is a man older than 75 with acute or convalescent COVID-19.

The chain uses TRBV4-3 and TRBJ1-4; no definite D call. In germline, CDR1 is LGHNA, CDR2 YSLEER. V lost 1 base and J 8 bases, leaving 11 bases between the germline ends. CDR3 length: 14 amino acids. CDR3 sequence (DNA): TGCGCCAGCAGCCAAGCTGGAGGTTGGGAAAAACTGTTTTTT. Translated: CASSQAGGWEKLFF.

The V call is TRBV10-3, the J call TRBJ1-2; the D gene is possibly TRBD1 (5 bases). CDR1 ENHRY and CDR2 SYGVKD come from the germline V gene. The CDR3 sequence is 14 residues long. V was shortened by 10 bases and J by 0 bases, with 15 bases between the two germline ends. Written as DNA, the CDR3 is TGTGCCACCGGAGACAGAGCAACTAACTATGGCTACACCTTC. This encodes CATGDRATNYGYTF.

The genes are TRBV5-4 and TRBJ2-3; no reliable D call. The germline CDR1 and CDR2 sequences are SGHNT and YYREEE (reference sequence). V lost 10 bases to trimming and J lost 2 bases, with 14 bases between them. CDR3 length: 13 residues. CDR3 sequence: CAARLAYTDTQYF. CDR3 coding DNA: TGTGCCGCGAGGCTGGCATACACAGATACGCAGTATTTT.

The chain employs TRBV7-5 and TRBJ1-1; the table calls TRBD1, which could not be checked here. TRBV7-5 is listed as a pseudogene. The CDR3 totals 14 residues. The CDR3, as DNA: TGTGCCAGAAGCCAAAACAGGGCTCAAAGGGAAGCTTTCTTT. The encoded protein is CARSQNRAQREAFF.

This clone has just a few counts. One junction end disagrees with the germline gene, perhaps due to a read error. The chain recombines TRBV7-3 with TRBJ2-1; perhaps TRBD2 as D (6 bases). Germline assignment: CDR1 SGHTA and CDR2 FQGTGA. CDR3 length: 12 residues. CDR3 coding DNA: TGTGCCAGCAGCTTAATGGGAGGTGAGCTGTTCTTC. Amino acids: CASSLMGGELFF.

V is TRBV10-3 and J is TRBJ2-3, with D perhaps TRBD1 (6 bases). The CDR3 contains 12 residues. V gave up 3 bases and J gave up 8 bases, with 9 bases separating them. CDR1 and CDR2 (germline): ENHRY, SYGVKD. CDR3 sequence reads: CAISDGTSTQYF. CDR3 sequence (DNA): TGTGCCATCAGTGACGGGACAAGTACGCAGTATTTT.

The genes are TRBV28 and TRBJ2-6; a possible D gene is TRBD2 (5 bases). Germline lookup yields CDR1 MDHEN and CDR2 SYDVKM. The length of the CDR3 is 13 residues. V was cut by 7 bases and J by 4 bases, with 8 bases left in between. Here the CDR3 reads CASKEGGANVLTF. CDR3 bases: TGTGCCAGCAAAGAGGGAGGGGCCAACGTCCTGACTTTC.

The genes are TRBV4-3 and TRBJ2-7; the D gene is possibly TRBD1 (6 bases). The germline V gene encodes CDR1 LGHNA and CDR2 YSLEER. Trimming removed 0 bases from V and 6 bases from J, with 9 bases in between. The CDR3 spans 13 residues. The CDR3 sequence: CASSQDSRGEQYF. The CDR3 nucleotides read TGCGCCAGCAGCCAAGATTCCAGGGGCGAGCAGTACTTC.